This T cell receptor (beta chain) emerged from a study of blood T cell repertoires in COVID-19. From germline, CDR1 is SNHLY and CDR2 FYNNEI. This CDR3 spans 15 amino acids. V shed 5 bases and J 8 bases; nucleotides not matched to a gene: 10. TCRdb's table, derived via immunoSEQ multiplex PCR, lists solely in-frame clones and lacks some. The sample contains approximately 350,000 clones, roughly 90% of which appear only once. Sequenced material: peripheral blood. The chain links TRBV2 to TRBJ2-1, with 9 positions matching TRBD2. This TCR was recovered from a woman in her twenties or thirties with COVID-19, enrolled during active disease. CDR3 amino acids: CASSLRAGGRDEQFF. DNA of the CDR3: TGTGCCAGCAGTCTACGAGCGGGGGGTCGAGATGAGCAGTTCTTC.